This T cell receptor (beta chain) was observed in a study of T cell clonality in common variable immunodeficiency. Study-wide points: Repertoire-complication correlations in CVID were limited by patient heterogeneity.

This clone was observed many times. The antigen is not known. The missing CDR3 end, 3 residues past where the read stops, is filled in from the germline J gene. Here immunoSEQ multiplex PCR was the method, and the copy in TCRdb shows in-frame clones only, minus some. The sample includes about 66,000 clones, none of them occurring once. Trimming removed 3 bases from V and 0 bases from J, with 12 bases in between. Germline V gene sequence: CDR1 DFQATT, CDR2 SNEGSKA (reference sequence). This CDR3 region has 14 residues. This chain uses TRBV20-1 with TRBJ2-7; TRBD1 is a possible D gene (5 bases). The sample consisted of peripheral blood mononuclear cells. This receptor was identified in a person between 18 and 75 years old in good health. CDR3 region: CSASRTPRSYEQYF. The DNA read from the CDR3 is TGCAGTGCTAGTAGGACACCGCGCTCCTACGAG.